Listed below are T cell receptor beta chains from one sample, sequenced in a study of blood T cell repertoires in COVID-19. Sequencing was performed with immunoSEQ multiplex PCR; in TCRdb, only in-frame clones are kept and a portion is missing. Among around 240,000 clones listed, around 80% were seen once. The sequenced material came from peripheral blood. These receptors were taken from a woman between 40 and 50 years old who had recovered from COVID-19. The CDR3 runs from the conserved cysteine through the conserved F or W. D genes are given only for firm matches. The size field is filled for only some rows; it gives once, few, many or a size class.

d_call j_call clone_size v_call cdr3_nt cdr3_aa
TRBD2 TRBJ2-5 - TRBV7-9 TGTGCCAGCAGCTTAGGAAACCTAGCGGGGGAAGAGACCCAGTACTTC CASSLGNLAGEETQYF
TRBD2 TRBJ2-2 - TRBV9 TGTGCCAGCGCCGGGACTAGCAACACCGGGGAGCTGTTTTTT CASAGTSNTGELFF
- TRBJ1-2 - TRBV6-6 TGTGCCAGCAGTTACTCGGGGGGGATGAAAAGCTATGGCTACACCTTC CASSYSGGMKSYGYTF
- TRBJ2-6 - TRBV19 TGTGCCAGTAGTAGGCCCGCTGGGCAGAGCTCTGGGGCCAACGTCCTGACTTTC CASSRPAGQSSGANVLTF
TRBD1 TRBJ1-1 - TRBV7-9 TGTGCCAGCAGTGGACAGGGCATACGGAACACTGAAGCTTTCTTT CASSGQGIRNTEAFF
- TRBJ2-3 - TRBV4-2 TGTGCCAGCAGCCGCGTAACCGCCAGCACAGATACGCAGTATTTT CASSRVTASTDTQYF
TRBD2 TRBJ2-5 - TRBV29-1 TGCAGCGTGACTAGCCCGGTGTTGAGTGAGACCCAGTACTTC CSVTSPVLSETQYF
TRBD2 TRBJ2-1 - TRBV7-2 TGTGCCAGCAGCTTTAAACCGGGACTAGCGAATGAGCAGTTCTTC CASSFKPGLANEQFF
- TRBJ1-4 - TRBV5-4 TGTGCCAGCAGCTTGTGGGGCCAGGGGATCGAAAAACTGTTTTTT CASSLWGQGIEKLFF
TRBD2 TRBJ2-1 - TRBV2 TGTGCCAGCAGCCGGGGACTAGCGGAATACAATGAGCAGTTCTTC CASSRGLAEYNEQFF
TRBD1 TRBJ1-5 - TRBV4-2 TGTGCCAGCAGCCAGAAGCACCGGGACAGGGAATATAGCAATCAGCCCCAGCATTTT CASSQKHRDREYSNQPQHF
- TRBJ2-7 - TRBV6-6 TGTGCCAGCAGTCCCTCAGGGGCCACGAACCGGGAGCAGTACTTC CASSPSGATNREQYF
TRBD1 TRBJ2-5 - TRBV5-1 TGCGCCAGCAGCTTCCAGGGGGCCAGGGAGACCCAGTACTTC CASSFQGARETQYF
TRBD1 TRBJ2-3 - TRBV19 TGTGCCAGTAGTATAACCGGGACAGGGTTAGATACGCAGTATTTT CASSITGTGLDTQYF
TRBD1 TRBJ2-5 - TRBV24-1 TGTGCCACCAGTGATTGGGATGACAGGGAAAAGACCCAGTACTTC CATSDWDDREKTQYF
TRBD1 TRBJ1-3 - TRBV5-6 TGTGCCAGCAGCGCCCGGGACAGGGGCGGTGGAAACACCATATATTTT CASSARDRGGGNTIYF
- TRBJ1-1 once TRBV18 TGTGCCAGCTCACCACGAAGCTTGAACACTGAAGCTTTCTTT CASSPRSLNTEAFF
TRBD1 TRBJ1-1 - TRBV27 TGTGCCAGTTTCCGGGACAGGATGAACACTGAAGCTTTCTTT CASFRDRMNTEAFF
TRBD1 TRBJ2-2 - TRBV7-2 TGTGCCAGCAGCTTAAGGACAGGGGCAACCGGGGAGCTGTTTTTT CASSLRTGATGELFF
- TRBJ1-2 - TRBV15 TGTGCCACCAGCAGAGGGGGCCCTCCCTATGGCTACACCTTC CATSRGGPPYGYTF
- TRBJ1-1 - TRBV29-1 TGCAGCGTTGACTCCGGTACCGCTGAAGCTTTCTTT CSVDSGTAEAFF
TRBD1 TRBJ1-6 - TRBV6-1 TGTGCCAGCAGTGAAGACAGGGGTTTCTATAATTCACCCCTCCACTTT CASSEDRGFYNSPLHF
TRBD2 TRBJ2-7 - TRBV4-2 TGTGCCAGCAGCCTATCCGGGACTAGCGGGGGGGTCTCCTACGAGCAGTACTTC CASSLSGTSGGVSYEQYF
- TRBJ1-1 - TRBV6-5 TGTGCCAGCAGTTACTCGGTGGGCCTGACTGAAGCTTTCTTT CASSYSVGLTEAFF
TRBD2 TRBJ2-7 - TRBV4-3 TGCGCCAGCAGCCCGGGGACTAGCGGGGCGCACGAGCAGTACTTC CASSPGTSGAHEQYF
TRBD1 TRBJ1-5 - TRBV30 TGTGCCTGGAGTCGGACAGGGTTGGAGTATAGCAATCAGCCCCAGCATTTT CAWSRTGLEYSNQPQHF
- TRBJ1-1 - TRBV5-1 TGCGCCAGCAGCTTGTACCGGGAGAACACTGAAGCTTTCTTT CASSLYRENTEAFF
- TRBJ1-2 - TRBV19 TGTGCCAGTAGTCAACCTCAGGGTATCTATGGCTACACCTTC CASSQPQGIYGYTF
TRBD1 TRBJ2-3 - TRBV18 TGTGCCAGCTCACCGGGGACAGGGGATACGCAGTATTTT CASSPGTGDTQYF
TRBD2 TRBJ2-2 once TRBV29-1 TGCAGCGTTGGGGGACTAGCGGGGGCCCCCAAACTAAACACCGGGGAGCTGTTTTTT CSVGGLAGAPKLNTGELFF
- TRBJ2-5 - TRBV7-2 TGTGCCAGCAGCTCCAACCCGGGGGTACATCGGGAGACCCAGTACTTC CASSSNPGVHRETQYF
- TRBJ1-3 once TRBV18 TGTGCCAGCTCACCCCCAGGGGTCTCTGGAAACACCATATATTTT CASSPPGVSGNTIYF
- TRBJ2-2 - TRBV19 TGTGCCAGTAGTATAGATCGAGGGGGTGGAAACACCGGGGAGCTGTTTTTT CASSIDRGGGNTGELFF